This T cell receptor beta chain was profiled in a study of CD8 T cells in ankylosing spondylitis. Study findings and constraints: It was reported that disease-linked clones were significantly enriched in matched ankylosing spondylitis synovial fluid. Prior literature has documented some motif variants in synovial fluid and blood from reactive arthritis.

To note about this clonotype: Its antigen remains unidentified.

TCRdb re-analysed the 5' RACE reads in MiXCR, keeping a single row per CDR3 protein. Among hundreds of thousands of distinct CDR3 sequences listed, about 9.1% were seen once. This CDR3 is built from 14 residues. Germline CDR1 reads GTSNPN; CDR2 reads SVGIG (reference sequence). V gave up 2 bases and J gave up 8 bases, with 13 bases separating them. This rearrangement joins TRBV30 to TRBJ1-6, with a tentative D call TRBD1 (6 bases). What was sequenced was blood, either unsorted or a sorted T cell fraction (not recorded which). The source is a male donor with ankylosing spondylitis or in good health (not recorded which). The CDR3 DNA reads TGTGCCTGGAGTTCGAGGACAGACCATTCACCCCTCCACTTT. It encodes CAWSSRTDHSPLHF. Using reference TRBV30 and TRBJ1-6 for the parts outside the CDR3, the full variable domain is SQTIHQWPATLVQPVGSPLSLECTVEGTSNPNLYWYRQAAGRGLQLLFYSVGIGQISSEVPQNLSASRPQDRQFILSSKKLLLSDSGFYLCAWSSRTDHSPLHFGNGTRLTVT.